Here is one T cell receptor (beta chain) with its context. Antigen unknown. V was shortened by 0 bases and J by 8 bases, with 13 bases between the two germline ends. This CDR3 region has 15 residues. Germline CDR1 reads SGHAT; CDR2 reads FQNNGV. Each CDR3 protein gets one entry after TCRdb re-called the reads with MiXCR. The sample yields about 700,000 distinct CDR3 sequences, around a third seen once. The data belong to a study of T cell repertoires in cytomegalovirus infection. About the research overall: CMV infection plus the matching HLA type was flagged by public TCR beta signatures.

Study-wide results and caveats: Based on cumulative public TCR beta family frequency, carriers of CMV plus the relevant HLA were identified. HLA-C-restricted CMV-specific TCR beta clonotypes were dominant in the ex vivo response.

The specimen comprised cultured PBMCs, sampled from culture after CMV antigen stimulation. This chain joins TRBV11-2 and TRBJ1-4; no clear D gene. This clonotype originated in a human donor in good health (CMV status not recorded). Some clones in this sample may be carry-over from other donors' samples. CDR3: CASSLDRKGGEKLFF. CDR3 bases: TGTGCCAGCAGCTTAGATCGGAAGGGAGGAGAAAAACTGTTTTTT.